This TCR beta chain was identified in a study of cytomegalovirus exposure and HLA in healthy donors. V lost 3 bases to trimming and J lost 7 bases, with 9 bases between them. CDR3 length: 13 amino acids. CDR1 and CDR2 from the germline V gene are LGHNA and YSLEER. It was the approximately 120-subject validation cohort, separate from the approximately 700-subject first cohort, to which the donors belonged. Produced via immunoSEQ multiplex PCR; TCRdb's table is partial and in-frame only. The data show about 260,000 clones, about 90% seen once. The chain links TRBV4-3 to TRBJ2-2; D call uncertain. The receptor was isolated from a woman aged 30 to 39 in good health and CMV-seronegative. Sequenced: PBMCs. CDR3 sequence reads: CASSQAFGGELFF. CDR3 sequence (DNA): TGCGCCAGCAGCCAGGCATTCGGCGGGGAGCTGTTTTTT.